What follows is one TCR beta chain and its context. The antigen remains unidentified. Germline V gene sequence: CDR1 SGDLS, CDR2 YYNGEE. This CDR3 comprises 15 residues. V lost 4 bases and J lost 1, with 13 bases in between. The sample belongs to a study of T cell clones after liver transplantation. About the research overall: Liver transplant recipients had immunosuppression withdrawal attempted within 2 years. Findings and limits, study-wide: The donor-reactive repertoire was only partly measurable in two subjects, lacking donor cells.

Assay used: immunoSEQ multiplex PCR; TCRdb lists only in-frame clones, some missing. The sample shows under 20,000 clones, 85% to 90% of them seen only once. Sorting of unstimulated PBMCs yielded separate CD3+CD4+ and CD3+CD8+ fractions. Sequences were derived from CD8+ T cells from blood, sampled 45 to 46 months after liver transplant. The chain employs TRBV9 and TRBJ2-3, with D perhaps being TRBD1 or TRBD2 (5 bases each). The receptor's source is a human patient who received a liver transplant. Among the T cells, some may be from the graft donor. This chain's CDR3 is CASSPRDPRTDTQYF. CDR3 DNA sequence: TGTGCCAGCAGCCCCCGGGACCCACGCACAGATACGCAGTATTTT.